This T cell receptor beta chain was obtained from a study of tumor-infiltrating lymphocytes in primary liver carcinoma. Co-extraction of both nucleic acids (RNA and DNA) used roughly 20-33 mg of unsorted bulk tissue. From approximately 530 ng of total RNA, TCR beta-specific cDNA was reverse-transcribed using a constant-region primer. Researchers made the TCR beta libraries by running three nested multiplex PCR rounds with slightly modified ARM-PCR. The study ran its first two PCR rounds for around 10 cycles each, using TRBV1-TRBV30 forward primers and a C-beta reverse primer. TCRdb called the multiplex PCR reads again in MiXCR, with one record for every CDR3 protein. This sample yields around 25,000 distinct CDR3 sequences, of which around 84% are seen a single time; 45% to 50% belongs to the top ten. The CDR3 extends over 15 amino acids. Comment on this clonotype: Germline is not matched at one junction end, which may reflect a read error.

The chain recombines TRBV12-3 or TRBV12-4 with TRBJ1-5; no firm D call. The sequence came from a man between 40 and 49 years old with primary liver carcinoma and hepatitis B virus infection. The sequenced sample consisted of liver tumor tissue from sampling region 3. Noted subset: tumor region T3, left-lateral pole. In nucleotides, the CDR3 is TGTGCCAACAGTTTTAGGCAAGGAAGCAATCGGCCCCAGCATTTT. It codes for CANSFRQGSNRPQHF.